This T cell receptor (beta chain) was found in a study of OX40 agonist ivuxolimab in advanced cancers. TCRdb keeps only in-frame clones here, not all; method: immunoSEQ multiplex PCR. The sample holds about 36,000 clones, over 75% seen once. The CDR3 extends over 10 amino acids. Trimming stripped 2 bases from V and 9 bases from J, with 5 bases between. Germline lookup yields CDR1 DFQATT and CDR2 SNEGSKA (reference sequence). This clonotype was sampled from an adult with an advanced solid tumor such as melanoma, head and neck, liver or kidney cancer. Sequences were derived from CD4+ or CD8+ T cells sorted from blood, sampled in a trial of the OX40 agonist ivuxolimab. The chain links TRBV20-1 to TRBJ2-1, with no clear D. The CDR3 bases are TGCAGTGCTAGAAGGCGTGAGCAGTTCTTC. It specifies CSARRREQFF.